Shown below are 16 T cell receptor beta chains from a single sample sequenced in a study of shared clonotypes between healthy human individuals. Data came from immunoSEQ multiplex PCR; TCRdb stores just in-frame clones and leaves some out. The sample records roughly 650,000 clones, more than 95% being singletons. The material sequenced was naive CD4+ T cells sorted from blood. Described subset: CD45RA+ positively selected. The receptors shown here come from a woman between 25 and 40 years old in good health.

V and J are TRBV4-1 and TRBJ2-7; D assignment may be TRBD1 or TRBD2 (6 bases each). The V gene's germline CDR1 is MGHRA and CDR2 YSYEKL. CDR3 length equals 16 residues. Trimming shortened V by 1 base and J by 5 bases, and 18 bases separated the two germline ends. CDR3: CASSQGGWGARDEQYF. CDR3 nucleotides: TGCGCCAGCAGCCAAGGGGGCTGGGGGGCTAGGGACGAGCAGTACTTC.

The V and J genes are TRBV7-3 and TRBJ1-1; D not certain. The ends were cut back, 1 base at V and 0 bases at J, with 3 bases in the middle. Germline V gene data show CDR1 as SGHTA and CDR2 as FQGTGA. CDR3 length: 13 amino acids. CDR3 sequence (DNA): TGTGCCAGCAGCTTAAGAATGAACACTGAAGCTTTCTTT. Translating it yields CASSLRMNTEAFF.

The chain uses TRBV28 and TRBJ1-4; D not certain. V lost 1 base, J lost 0 bases, and 3 bases lay in between. The CDR3 runs 14 residues. From germline, CDR1 is MDHEN and CDR2 SYDVKM. CDR3: CASSLSPTNEKLFF. The CDR3 nucleotides read TGTGCCAGCAGTTTATCCCCAACTAATGAAAAACTGTTTTTT.

The chain links TRBV7-8 to TRBJ2-3, with 12 bases aligning to TRBD2. The CDR3 has 15 amino acids. From germline, CDR1 is SGHVS and CDR2 FQNEAQ. V lost 4 bases to trimming and J lost 6 bases; unmatched junction nucleotides: 5. This CDR3 reads CASSSWTSGTDTQYF. The CDR3 DNA reads TGTGCCAGCAGCTCCTGGACTAGCGGGACTGATACGCAGTATTTT. The full variable domain, rest sourced from reference TRBV7-8 and TRBJ2-3, is GAGVSQSPRYKVAKRGQDVALRCDPISGHVSLFWYQQALGQGPEFLTYFQNEAQLDKSGLPSDRFFAERPEGSVSTLKIQRTQQEDSAVYLCASSSWTSGTDTQYFGPGTRLTVL.

V and J are TRBV28 and TRBJ2-7, with D perhaps TRBD1 (6 bases). V dropped 3 bases and J dropped 2 bases, with 14 bases sitting between them. This CDR3 has 15 residues. The V gene's germline CDR1 is MDHEN and CDR2 SYDVKM. The chain's CDR3 is CASSFGAGVPYEQYF. CDR3 coding DNA: TGTGCCAGCAGTTTTGGGGCAGGGGTGCCCTACGAGCAGTACTTC.

The chain links TRBV5-1 to TRBJ2-2; 8 positions agree with TRBD2. CDR1 is SGHRS, CDR2 YFSETQ, per germline. The CDR3 is 16 residues long. With V trimmed by 3 bases and J by 5 bases, 9 bases remained unmatched. Here the CDR3 reads CASSSSRGGETGELFF. Written as DNA, the CDR3 is TGCGCCAGCAGCTCCTCCCGGGGGGGCGAGACCGGGGAGCTGTTTTTT.

The chain employs TRBV29-1 and TRBJ2-5; 13 positions agree with TRBD2. The DNA matches TRBJ2-7 better at its end, which makes the J call doubtful. This CDR3 has 14 amino acids. CDR1 and CDR2 from the germline V gene are SQVTM and ANQGSEA. CDR3 DNA: TGCAGCGTTGAGGGGACTAGCGGGATCTACGAGCAGTACTTC. Translated: CSVEGTSGIYEQYF.

The chain employs TRBV5-1 and TRBJ1-4, with D possibly TRBD1 on 5 matching bases. V lost 5 bases and J 3 bases, leaving 8 bases between the germline ends. Germline-derived CDR1 and CDR2 are SGHRS and YFSETQ. This CDR3 contains 13 residues. The CDR3 coding sequence is TGCGCCAGCAGTACAGGCCCTAATGAAAAACTGTTTTTT. Its protein is CASSTGPNEKLFF.

This clone appeared once. The V call is TRBV11-1, the J call TRBJ2-2; 8 bases map to TRBD2. Per germline, CDR1 SGHAT and CDR2 FQDESV (reference sequence). This CDR3 spans 16 amino acids. The V gene end was trimmed by 6 bases and the J gene end by 3 bases; junction bases not matched to a gene: 9. The CDR3 DNA sequence: TGTGCCAGCAGTTCCAGAAGCGGGAGACACACCGGGGAGCTGTTTTTT. It encodes CASSSRSGRHTGELFF.

The chain combines TRBV10-2 with TRBJ1-1; TRBD1 might be the D (6 bases). The germline V and J ends were trimmed by 2 bases and 10 bases, with 14 bases remaining between them. Looked up from germline, CDR1 is WSHSY and CDR2 is SAAADI. This CDR3 has 13 amino acids. The CDR3 coding sequence is TGCGCCAGCAGTGAGGGCAGGGGCCCCTCAGCTTTCTTT. This gives the protein CASSEGRGPSAFF.

This sequence joins TRBV4-1 and TRBJ2-6; D gene unclear. This CDR3 has 15 residues. Germline loops: CDR1 MGHRA, CDR2 YSYEKL. V lost 0 bases to trimming and J lost 2 bases, with 5 bases between them. As DNA, the CDR3 is TGCGCCAGCAGCCAAGATCCGCCTGGGGCCAACGTCCTGACTTTC. Protein sequence: CASSQDPPGANVLTF.

This sequence joins TRBV12-2 and TRBJ2-3; the table's D call, TRBD1, was not checked against the DNA. TRBV12-2 is recorded as a pseudogene. The CDR3 sequence is 16 residues long. The CDR3 here is CASPPPGQRSTDTQYF. The CDR3 nucleotides read TGTGCAAGTCCCCCCCCGGGACAGAGAAGCACAGATACGCAGTATTTT.

The chain links TRBV10-3 to TRBJ2-1; 8 bases agree with TRBD1. This CDR3 is 16 amino acids long. The trim removed 4 bases at V and 2 bases at J, leaving 7 bases unmatched. Germline V gene data show CDR1 as ENHRY and CDR2 as SYGVKD. The CDR3 DNA is TGTGCCATCAGTGTGACCGGGACAGGAACCTACAATGAGCAGTTCTTC. Translation: CAISVTGTGTYNEQFF.

With regard to this clone: Other DNA variants within this sample encode the same CDR3. This CDR3 reads CASSGGYGYTF. CDR3 nucleotide sequence: TGTGCCAGCAGTGGGGGCTATGGCTACACCTTC. The chain uses TRBV6-5 and TRBJ1-2; D might be TRBD1 (5 bases). The germline V and J ends were trimmed by 5 bases and 4 bases, with 5 bases remaining between them. This CDR3 contains 11 residues. Germline V gene data show CDR1 as MNHEY and CDR2 as SVGAGI.

V gene TRBV25-1 combines with J gene TRBJ2-1, with 10 bases identical to TRBD1. The CDR3 has 14 amino acids. Germline lookup yields CDR1 MGHDK and CDR2 SYGVNS. The junction had 3 bases not matched to a gene; V was cut back by 6 bases and J by 4 bases. The CDR3 spells CASSRTGGYNEQFF. For the CDR3, the DNA is TGTGCCAGCAGCCGGACAGGGGGTTACAATGAGCAGTTCTTC.

CDR3 in DNA: TGTGCCAGCAGCTTATACGCCCCGGGGGCGCCGGGCACAGATACGCAGTATTTT. Encoded protein: CASSLYAPGAPGTDTQYF. This chain joins TRBV11-1 and TRBJ2-3, with D tentatively TRBD1 or TRBD2 (6 bases each). This CDR3 is built from 18 residues. V lost 2 bases to trimming and J lost 1 base, with 19 bases between them. CDR1 is SGHAT, CDR2 FQDESV, per germline (reference sequence).